Each of the 14 T cell receptor beta chains below was sequenced from the same sample in a study of early stage breast cancer tumors. Sequencing used immunoSEQ multiplex PCR; TCRdb keeps in-frame clones, though not all of them. The sample records tens of thousands of clones, around four fifths being singletons. The sequenced material came from blood. All receptors derive from a person aged 40 to 49 with breast cancer.

V and J are TRBV19 and TRBJ1-2, with TRBD1 matching over 7 bases. Per the germline V gene, CDR1 is LNHDA and CDR2 is SQIVND (reference sequence). The CDR3 is 17 amino acids. After removal of 4 bases from V and 6 bases from J, the junction contained 17 bases not matched to a gene. The CDR3 region is CASSTPTGTFDYNGYTF. The CDR3 DNA follows: TGTGCCAGTAGTACCCCGACAGGGACTTTTGACTATAATGGCTACACCTTC. The whole variable domain, filled in from reference TRBV19 and TRBJ1-2, reads DGGITQSPKYLFRKEGQNVTLSCEQNLNHDAMYWYRQDPGQGLRLIYYSQIVNDFQKGDIAEGYSVSREKKESFPLTVTSAQKNPTAFYLCASSTPTGTFDYNGYTFGSGTRLTVV.

This clone was observed a few times. V and J are TRBV6-1 and TRBJ1-5, with TRBD1 identical over 9 bases. Germline loops: CDR1 MNHNS, CDR2 SASEGT. Trimming cost V 4 bases and J 5 bases; bases outside gene matches: 3. The CDR3 is 14 residues long. As DNA, the CDR3 is TGTGCCAGCAGTGCAACAGGGGGCTATCAGCCCCAGCATTTT. It is translated as CASSATGGYQPQHF.

This clone has only a few counts. The V and J genes are TRBV27 and TRBJ1-2, with 7 bases fitting TRBD1. V shed 1 base and J 7 bases; nucleotides not matched to a gene: 12. The CDR3 sequence is 16 residues long. Germline CDR1 MNHEY, CDR2 SMNVEV (reference sequence). The CDR3 reads CASSLFPTGVDGGYTF. The CDR3 DNA is TGTGCCAGCAGTTTATTTCCCACAGGGGTCGACGGTGGCTACACCTTC.

CDR3 loop: CASSSGSSQTQYF. The CDR3 nucleotides read TGTGCCAGCAGTAGCGGGAGTTCCCAGACCCAGTACTTC. V gene TRBV2 combines with J gene TRBJ2-5, with TRBD2 matching over 8 bases. There are 13 residues in the CDR3. V gave up 5 bases and J gave up 6 bases; unmatched junction bases: 5. The germline gives CDR1 SNHLY, CDR2 FYNNEI.

This chain connects TRBV13 to TRBJ2-7; unclear D gene. CDR1 and CDR2 (germline): PRHDT, FYEKMQ (reference sequence). The CDR3 is made up of 14 amino acids. Trimming shortened V by 3 bases and J by 1 base, and 10 bases separated the two germline ends. Written as DNA, the CDR3 is TGTGCCAGCAGCTTCAATAGGGTGTCCTACGAGCAGTACTTC. Translated: CASSFNRVSYEQYF.

The chain employs TRBV11-2 and TRBJ2-1; 14 bases match TRBD2. The germline CDR1 and CDR2 sequences are SGHAT and FQNNGV. The CDR3 sequence is 15 residues long. With 5 bases clipped from V and 8 bases from J, the junction kept 5 bases outside the gene matches. In DNA, the CDR3 is TGTGCCAGCAGCCGACTAGCGGGAGGGTGGTATGAGCAGTTCTTC. This encodes CASSRLAGGWYEQFF. The variable domain in full, with the rest retrieved from reference TRBV11-2 and TRBJ2-1, is EAGVAQSPRYKIIEKRQSVAFWCNPISGHATLYWYQQILGQGPKLLIQFQNNGVVDDSQLPKDRFSAERLKGVDSTLKIQPAKLEDSAVYLCASSRLAGGWYEQFFGPGTRLTVL.

This chain links TRBV6-6 with TRBJ2-5, with D perhaps TRBD1 or TRBD2 (5 bases each). Germline V gives CDR1 MNHNY, CDR2 SVGAGI (reference sequence). The CDR3 loop spans 15 amino acids. V was trimmed by 1 base and J by 3 bases, leaving 12 bases between them. CDR3 amino acids: CASSYWDGEEETQYF. The CDR3 nucleotides read TGTGCCAGCAGTTACTGGGACGGAGAAGAAGAGACCCAGTACTTC.

The J gene is TRBJ2-1, the V gene TRBV19; TRBD2 aligns across 13 bases. Trimming at V came to 5 bases and at J to 5 bases, leaving 6 bases not matched to a gene. The length of the CDR3 is 16 residues. Germline lookup yields CDR1 LNHDA and CDR2 SQIVND (reference sequence). For the CDR3, the DNA is TGTGCCAGTAGTGACCTACTAGCGGGAGGGGACAATGAGCAGTTCTTC. Amino acid sequence: CASSDLLAGGDNEQFF.

The J gene is TRBJ2-2, the V gene TRBV5-6, with TRBD1 matching 10 bases. Germline CDR1 SGHDT, CDR2 YYEEEE. The CDR3 is 17 amino acids. With V trimmed by 2 bases and J by 5 bases, 9 bases remained unmatched. The CDR3 loop reads CASSFFAGTGETGELFF. The CDR3 region has the DNA TGTGCCAGCAGCTTTTTCGCCGGGACAGGGGAGACCGGGGAGCTGTTTTTT. The full variable domain, completed using reference TRBV5-6 and TRBJ2-2, is DAGVTQSPTHLIKTRGQQVTLRCSPKSGHDTVSWYQQALGQGPQFIFQYYEEEERQRGNFPDRFSGHQFPNYSSELNVNALLLGDSALYLCASSFFAGTGETGELFFGEGSRLTVL.

The CDR3 reads CASSSRYEQYF. In nucleotides, the CDR3 is TGTGCCAGCAGCTCCCGCTACGAGCAGTACTTC. The chain has TRBV7-2 and TRBJ2-7; no definite D call. The CDR3 has 11 residues. Germline loops: CDR1 SGHTA, CDR2 FQGNSA. Trimming removed 4 bases from V and 3 bases from J, with 4 bases in between.

CDR3 bases: TGTGCCAGCAGCTCACCGGGACTAGCGTTCAATGAGCAGTTCTTC. Translation: CASSSPGLAFNEQFF. The chain uses TRBV11-2 and TRBJ2-1; 10 bases map to TRBD2. The CDR3 runs to 15 residues. The germline gives CDR1 SGHAT, CDR2 FQNNGV. V gave up 4 bases and J gave up 6 bases; unmatched junction bases: 6.

The chain carries TRBV5-8 and TRBJ1-2; 7 nucleotides line up with TRBD1. Germline loops: CDR1 SGHTS, CDR2 YDEGEE. The CDR3 is made up of 14 amino acids. The V and J ends lost 4 bases and 3 bases, in that order; junction bases with no gene match: 6. The CDR3 region has the DNA TGTGCCAGCAGCGAACAACAGGGGTACTATGGCTACACCTTC. Protein: CASSEQQGYYGYTF.

This chain links TRBV7-9 with TRBJ2-2; D is unresolved. Between the trimmed V and J ends, which lost 1 base and 5 bases, there was a span of 2 bases. The germline V gene has CDR1 SEHNR and CDR2 FQNEAQ (reference sequence). The CDR3 spans 12 residues. The CDR3 DNA is TGTGCCAGCAGCTTAGGGACCGGGGAGCTGTTTTTT. It is translated as CASSLGTGELFF.

The chain links TRBV4-1 to TRBJ2-5, with a tentative D call TRBD2 (6 bases). The length of the CDR3 is 16 residues. The ends were cut back, 1 base at V and 0 bases at J, with 12 bases in the middle. Germline V lookup: CDR1 MGHRA, CDR2 YSYEKL. The CDR3 region is CASSQVGTSYQETQYF. The CDR3, as DNA: TGCGCCAGCAGCCAAGTTGGGACTTCGTACCAAGAGACCCAGTACTTC.